A selection of T cell receptor beta chains follows, all from one sample in a study of patients and donors after allogeneic stem cell transplantation. TCRdb independently ran MiXCR on the RT-PCR reads; one entry per CDR3 protein. Counted here are approximately 410,000 distinct CDR3 sequences, around 16% occurring once; the ten biggest clones make up over 6%. Source material: blood, either unsorted or a sorted T cell fraction (not recorded which). The source of these receptors is a human donor who was either an allogeneic HSCT recipient or a stem cell or donor lymphocyte infusion donor (not recorded which). It is not recorded whose cells these are; they may come from a transplant donor. CDR3s include the opening cysteine and the closing phenylalanine or tryptophan. A D gene is named only where the DNA matches it firmly. The size of a clone is reported for some rows only, either as once, few or many, or as a class for expanded clones.

j_call	clone_size	v_call	d_call	cdr3_aa	cdr3_nt
TRBJ2-5	-	TRBV6-1	-	CASSVTARQETQYF	TGTGCCAGCAGTGTAACAGCTAGACAAGAGACCCAGTACTTC
TRBJ1-5	many	TRBV27	-	CASSLWFNQPQHF	TGTGCCAGCAGTTTATGGTTCAATCAGCCCCAGCATTTT
TRBJ2-2	few	TRBV28	-	CASSTGFPGELFF	TGTGCCAGCAGCACGGGGTTCCCCGGGGAGCTGTTTTTT
TRBJ1-1	-	TRBV7-8	-	CASRRAINTEAFF	TGTGCCAGCAGACGTGCGATTAACACTGAAGCTTTCTTT
TRBJ2-1	-	TRBV20-1	TRBD2	CSATRPGLEGNEQFF	TGCAGTGCGACCCGGCCGGGACTAGAGGGAAATGAGCAGTTCTTC
TRBJ2-1	-	TRBV27	-	CASSVRGSPIRYGSNEQFF	TGTGCCAGCAGTGTACGTGGGTCCCCCATACGTTACGGGTCCAATGAGCAGTTCTTC
TRBJ2-3	-	TRBV5-1	-	CASSSAVTDTQYF	TGCGCCAGCAGTTCGGCGGTCACAGATACGCAGTATTTT
TRBJ1-2	-	TRBV20-1	TRBD1	CSARGGGQGSANYGYTF	TGCAGTGCTAGAGGGGGCGGACAGGGTTCAGCTAACTATGGCTACACCTTC
TRBJ2-2	few	TRBV27	-	CASSLQQNTGELFF	TGTGCCAGCAGTCTACAACAGAACACCGGGGAGCTGTTTTTT
TRBJ2-5	few	TRBV7-9	TRBD2	CASSSKPGGGETQYF	TGTGCCAGCAGCTCCAAACCGGGAGGTGGGGAGACCCAGTACTTC
TRBJ1-2	-	TRBV12-3/TRBV12-4	-	CASSFLGFGGYTF	TGTGCCAGCAGTTTTTTGGGGTTTGGGGGCTACACCTTC
TRBJ1-4	few	TRBV15	-	CATSRFGANEKLFF	TGTGCCACCAGCAGATTTGGGGCTAATGAAAAACTGTTTTTT
TRBJ2-3	-	TRBV19	-	CATQLVDTQYF	TGTGCCACCCAACTCGTCGATACGCAGTATTTT
TRBJ2-1	-	TRBV12-3/TRBV12-4	-	CASSPTGLGSYNEQFF	TGTGCCAGCAGTCCTACAGGGTTGGGGTCCTACAATGAGCAGTTCTTC
TRBJ2-7	-	TRBV5-1	-	CASSLGGTTSYEQYF	TGCGCCAGCAGCTTAGGCGGGACGACCTCCTACGAGCAGTACTTC
TRBJ1-2	many	TRBV28	-	CASSFNAYGYTF	TGTGCCAGCAGTTTTAACGCTTATGGCTACACCTTC
TRBJ2-7	-	TRBV11-1	-	CASSLEYGRTSGFLYEQYF	TGTGCCAGCAGCTTAGAGTACGGACGAACGAGCGGATTTCTCTACGAGCAGTACTTC
TRBJ2-2	few	TRBV4-2	TRBD1	CASKGQGVAGELFF	TGTGCCAGCAAGGGACAGGGGGTCGCCGGGGAGCTGTTTTTT
TRBJ1-1	few	TRBV10-3	TRBD1	CAISNDRGWDTEAFF	TGTGCCATCAGTAATGACAGGGGATGGGACACTGAAGCTTTCTTT
TRBJ2-3	-	TRBV5-1	TRBD2	CASSLRLAGEKWGTDTQYF	TGCGCCAGCAGCTTGAGGCTAGCGGGAGAGAAGTGGGGGACAGATACGCAGTATTTT
TRBJ2-2	many	TRBV12-3/TRBV12-4	-	CASSLYRANTGELFF	TGTGCCAGCAGTTTATACAGGGCCAACACCGGGGAGCTGTTTTTT
TRBJ2-7	few	TRBV29-1	TRBD1	CSVSGTGGWNEQYF	TGCAGCGTGAGCGGGACAGGGGGCTGGAACGAGCAGTACTTC
TRBJ2-4	few	TRBV27	-	CASSLSGGLAKNIQYF	TGTGCCAGCAGTTTATCGGGGGGGCTAGCCAAAAACATTCAGTACTTC
TRBJ2-5	few	TRBV7-2	TRBD2	CASSQTGGGETQYF	TGTGCCAGCAGCCAGACGGGCGGGGGAGAGACCCAGTACTTC
TRBJ1-2	-	TRBV12-3/TRBV12-4	TRBD1	CASSKGQGYGYTF	TGTGCCAGCAGTAAGGGACAGGGGTATGGCTACACCTTC
TRBJ2-7	-	TRBV12-3/TRBV12-4	-	CASSLQISYEQYF	TGTGCCAGCAGTTTACAGATCTCCTACGAGCAGTACTTC
TRBJ2-7	-	TRBV9	-	CASSVDSRSYEQYF	TGTGCCAGCAGCGTAGACTCGAGATCCTACGAGCAGTACTTC
TRBJ2-7	-	TRBV5-1	-	CASSQNSGSRHEQYF	TGCGCCAGCAGCCAAAACAGCGGTTCAAGACACGAGCAGTACTTC
TRBJ2-7	few	TRBV7-9	TRBD1	CASSNGQGLIHEQYF	TGTGCCAGCAGCAATGGACAGGGGTTAATCCACGAGCAGTACTTC
TRBJ2-5	-	TRBV4-2	-	CASSHGSQGEETQYF	TGTGCCAGCAGCCACGGCTCACAGGGTGAAGAGACCCAGTACTTC
TRBJ2-1	many	TRBV5-1	-	CASRLTTKEYNEQFF	TGCGCCAGCAGACTTACAACAAAGGAATACAATGAGCAGTTCTTC
TRBJ2-1	-	TRBV3-1	-	CASSQEPSGDEQFF	TGTGCCAGCAGCCAAGAACCGTCCGGGGATGAGCAGTTCTTC
TRBJ1-2	few	TRBV4-3	-	CASSGTSGPYGYTF	TGCGCCAGCAGCGGGACATCGGGGCCCTATGGCTACACCTTC
TRBJ2-2	few	TRBV3-1	-	CASSQGRRGADTGELFF	TGTGCCAGCAGCCAAGGTCGTCGGGGAGCGGACACCGGGGAGCTGTTTTTT
TRBJ2-2	few	TRBV20-1	TRBD1	CSARGDRRNTGELFF	TGCAGTGCTAGGGGGGACAGACGGAACACCGGGGAGCTGTTTTTT
TRBJ2-6	-	TRBV4-3	-	CASSHEGLGGANVLTF	TGCGCCAGCAGCCATGAGGGGTTAGGTGGGGCCAACGTCCTGACTTTC
TRBJ1-6	many	TRBV12-3/TRBV12-4	-	CASSLSQTALHF	TGTGCCAGCAGTTTGTCCCAGACGGCCCTCCACTTT
TRBJ2-2	few	TRBV7-3	TRBD1	CASSPTGVGTGELFF	TGTGCCAGCAGCCCGACAGGGGTGGGCACCGGGGAGCTGTTTTTT
TRBJ2-7	few	TRBV18	-	CASSPPGARGYEQYF	TGTGCCAGCTCACCACCGGGTGCCAGGGGCTACGAGCAGTACTTC
TRBJ2-4	few	TRBV7-3	-	CASSLGKTKNIQYF	TGTGCCAGCAGCTTAGGGAAGACCAAAAACATTCAGTACTTC
TRBJ2-7	-	TRBV7-2	TRBD2	CASSPSSGSSYEQYF	TGTGCCAGCAGTCCATCTAGCGGGAGCTCCTACGAGCAGTACTTC
TRBJ1-5	-	TRBV29-1	TRBD1	CSVVAGTDPRAQHF	TGCAGCGTTGTGGCCGGGACAGATCCAAGGGCCCAGCATTTT
TRBJ1-4	few	TRBV4-3	-	CASSQGTGNEKLFF	TGCGCCAGCAGCCAAGGGACCGGTAATGAAAAACTGTTTTTT
TRBJ1-2	many	TRBV12-3/TRBV12-4	-	CASSYSGTVNYGYTF	TGTGCCAGCAGTTACTCCGGGACGGTTAACTATGGCTACACCTTC
TRBJ2-7	many	TRBV11-2	-	CASSSGVQNGYEQYF	TGTGCCAGCAGCTCAGGGGTTCAGAATGGCTACGAGCAGTACTTC
TRBJ2-1	-	TRBV20-1	TRBD2	CSARDYRLAGDRFF	TGCAGTGCTAGAGATTACCGACTAGCGGGAGATCGGTTCTTC
TRBJ1-5	-	TRBV20-1	TRBD1	CSARDRGPNQPQHF	TGCAGTGCTAGGGACAGGGGTCCCAATCAGCCCCAGCATTTT
TRBJ2-1	-	TRBV5-4	TRBD2	CASSSKGGTRRVNEQFF	TGTGCCAGCAGCTCAAAGGGGGGGACTAGGCGGGTCAATGAGCAGTTCTTC
TRBJ1-1	few	TRBV19	-	CASSLHGQSNTEAFF	TGTGCCAGTAGCCTCCACGGACAGTCGAACACTGAAGCTTTCTTT
TRBJ2-1	few	TRBV9	TRBD2	CASSYPLAGGLPGTYNEQFF	TGTGCCAGCAGCTACCCTCTAGCGGGAGGGCTCCCAGGCACCTACAATGAGCAGTTCTTC
TRBJ1-5	-	TRBV21-1	-	CASSKALSSRSNQPQHF	TGTGCCAGCAGCAAAGCGTTGTCATCGCGTAGCAATCAGCCCCAGCATTTT
TRBJ2-7	-	TRBV20-1	TRBD1	CSARHLNRGVSYEQYF	TGCAGTGCTAGACACCTTAACAGGGGGGTCTCCTACGAGCAGTACTTC
TRBJ2-5	few	TRBV11-3	-	CASSLGSSYQETQYF	TGTGCCAGCAGCTTAGGCTCCTCGTACCAAGAGACCCAGTACTTC
TRBJ2-7	few	TRBV10-3	TRBD2	CAISLASGGTPLEEQYF	TGTGCCATCAGCCTAGCCAGCGGGGGGACACCGTTGGAGGAGCAGTACTTC
TRBJ1-1	few	TRBV24-1	-	CATSGAPPPGQLRVNTEAFF	TGTGCCACCAGTGGGGCGCCCCCCCCGGGACAACTTCGAGTGAACACTGAAGCTTTCTTT
TRBJ2-3	many	TRBV12-3/TRBV12-4	-	CASSAGFSTDTQYF	TGTGCCAGCAGCGCGGGGTTTAGCACAGATACGCAGTATTTT
TRBJ2-2	-	TRBV7-9	-	CASSLYLENTGELFF	TGTGCCAGCAGCTTATATCTGGAAAACACCGGGGAGCTGTTTTTT
TRBJ1-5	many	TRBV20-1	TRBD1	CSALDRVDQPQHF	TGCAGTGCTCTCGACAGGGTGGATCAGCCCCAGCATTTT